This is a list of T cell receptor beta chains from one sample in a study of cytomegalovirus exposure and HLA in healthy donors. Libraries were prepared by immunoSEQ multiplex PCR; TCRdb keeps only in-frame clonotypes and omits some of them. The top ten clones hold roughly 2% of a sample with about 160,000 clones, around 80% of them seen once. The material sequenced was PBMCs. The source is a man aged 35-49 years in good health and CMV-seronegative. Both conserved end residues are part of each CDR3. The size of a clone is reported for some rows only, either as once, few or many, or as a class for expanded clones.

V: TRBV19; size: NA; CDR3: CATLGHLDTEAFF
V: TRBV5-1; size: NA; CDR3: CASSSGQGTSYEQYF
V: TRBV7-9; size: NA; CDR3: CSSSASPRGGSYEQYF
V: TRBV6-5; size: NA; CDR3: CASVGGGETQYF
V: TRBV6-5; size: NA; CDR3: CASSPDRTGQAFF
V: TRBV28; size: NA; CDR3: CASSFLGEAFF
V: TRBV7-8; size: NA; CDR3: CASSTRGLPETQYF
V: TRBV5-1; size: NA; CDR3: CASSPLQRQATDTQYF
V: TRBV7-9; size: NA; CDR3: CASSSEREGLYEQYF
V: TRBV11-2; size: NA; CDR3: CASSRRPGQETQYF
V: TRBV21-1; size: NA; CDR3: CASSKGGDRGQTEAFF
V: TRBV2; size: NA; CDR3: CASKGMSSYTDTQYF
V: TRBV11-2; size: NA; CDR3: CASSHAIKGRQPQHF
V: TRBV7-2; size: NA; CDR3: CASSVRTGNEQFF
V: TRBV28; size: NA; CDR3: CASPPWDRYCYEQYF
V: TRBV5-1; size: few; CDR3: CASSYGGQNYGYTF
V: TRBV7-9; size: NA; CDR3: CASSPSGANGLTF
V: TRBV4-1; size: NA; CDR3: CASFGGTGDRGVGIQYF
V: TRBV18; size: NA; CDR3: CASSPLGRTSGRGTYEQYF
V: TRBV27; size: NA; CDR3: CASTPGVPRGELFF
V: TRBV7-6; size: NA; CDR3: CASSLGLDSANTGELFF
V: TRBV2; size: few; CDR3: CASSSKGATDTQYF
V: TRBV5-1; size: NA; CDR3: CASSLVAGVSKNIQYF
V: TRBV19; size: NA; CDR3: CASSSPGQVSYSNQPQHF
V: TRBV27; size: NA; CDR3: CASSLLTGEEYF
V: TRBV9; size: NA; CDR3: CASSRVSGTGFTGELFF
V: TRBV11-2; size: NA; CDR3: CASSSQMNTEAFF
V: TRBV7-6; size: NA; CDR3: CASSTRTSGTGELFF
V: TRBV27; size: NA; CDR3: CASREGQGSSYEQYF
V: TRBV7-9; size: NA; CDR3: CASSLGQGAGEQYF
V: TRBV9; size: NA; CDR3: CASSERTSGSGELFF
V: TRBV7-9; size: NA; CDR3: CASSLTVLADNEQFF
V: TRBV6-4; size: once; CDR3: CASSTGEGTEAFF
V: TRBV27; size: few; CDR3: CASKSSYNSPLHF
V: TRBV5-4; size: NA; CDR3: CASSLEGLGTQYF
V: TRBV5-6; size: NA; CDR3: CASSFLTSGSTDTQYF
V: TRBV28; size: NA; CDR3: CASSLDSRYTF
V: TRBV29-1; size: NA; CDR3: CSVSGANTEAFF
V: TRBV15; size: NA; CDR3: CATSGSSGANGLTF